This T cell receptor (beta chain) was retrieved from a study of OX40 agonist ivuxolimab in advanced cancers. Study-wide background: Eligibility rules accepted prior anti-PD-1, anti-PD-L1 or anti-CTLA-4 therapy, and 35% to 45% had some.

Germline V gene data show CDR1 as SEHNR and CDR2 as FQNEAQ (reference sequence). This CDR3 region has 15 residues. V lost 1 base and J lost 3; bases outside the gene matches: 1. Overall study results and limits: Averaging showed that CD8+ T cells had more expanded clones than CD4+ did. Antigen specificity of clonally expanded peripheral T cells was not established. Blood T cells, both CD4+ and CD8+, expanded clonally by week 6 at 0.1 to 3.0 mg/kg.

Assay: immunoSEQ multiplex PCR; the TCRdb copy retains only in-frame clones and omits some. The profile covers approximately 74,000 clones, with 85% to 95% appearing a single time and about 5.5% taken by the ten largest. On this clone: The antigen remains undetermined.

V and J are TRBV7-9 and TRBJ2-3, with TRBD1 matching 10 bases. Sequencing was performed on CD4+ or CD8+ T cells sorted from blood, taken in a trial of the OX40 agonist ivuxolimab. The sequence derives from an adult with an advanced solid tumor such as melanoma, head and neck, liver or kidney cancer. The CDR3 is CASSLGQGATDTQYF. As DNA, the CDR3 is TGTGCCAGCAGCTTAGGACAGGGGGCGACAGATACGCAGTATTTT. Supplemented by reference TRBV7-9 and TRBJ2-3, the full variable domain reads DTGVSQNPRHKITKRGQNVTFRCDPISEHNRLYWYRQTLGQGPEFLTYFQNEAQLEKSRLLSDRFSAERPKGSFSTLEIQRTEQGDSAMYLCASSLGQGATDTQYFGPGTRLTVL.